This passage covers 14 T cell receptor beta chains from one sample sequenced in a study of sequential checkpoint blockade in melanoma. The treatment denotes: randomized to nivolumab then ipilimumab (arm A) or the reverse (arm B). Sequenced by immunoSEQ multiplex PCR; TCRdb stores in-frame clones only, minus some. The table lists fewer than 2,000 clones, over 75% of them singletons. This material consisted of CD8+ T cells sorted from blood (inferred from file names), taken from a patient given nivolumab and ipilimumab in sequence. The receptors were sampled from a human donor with melanoma.

The gene calls are TRBV4-1 and TRBJ1-2; D remains ambiguous. The V end was cut by 1 base, the J end by 2 bases, with 11 bases between. The germline gives CDR1 MGHRA, CDR2 YSYEKL. There are 15 residues in the CDR3. CDR3 amino acids: CASSQGERSNYGYTF. Here the CDR3 DNA reads TGCGCCAGCAGCCAAGGTGAGAGATCGAACTATGGCTACACCTTC.

This sequence joins TRBV4-1 and TRBJ1-1, with D tentatively TRBD1 (6 bases). Germline V gene lookup returns CDR1 MGHRA and CDR2 YSYEKL. The CDR3 has 14 amino acids. V was pared by 3 bases and J by 4 bases, with 12 bases between. CDR3 nucleotides: TGCGCCAGCAGCCAGGTTACAGGGTCCACTGAAGCTTTCTTT. It yields the protein CASSQVTGSTEAFF.

The rearrangement joins TRBV9 to TRBJ1-2; 7 positions match TRBD1. Looked up from germline, CDR1 is SGDLS and CDR2 is YYNGEE. V shed 4 bases and J 6 bases; nucleotides not matched to a gene: 12. CDR3 length: 15 amino acids. CDR3: CASSTLGTVRHGYTF. CDR3 nucleotides: TGTGCCAGCAGCACCCTAGGGACAGTGAGGCATGGCTACACCTTC. Using reference TRBV9 and TRBJ1-2 for the parts outside the CDR3, the full variable domain is DSGVTQTPKHLITATGQRVTLRCSPRSGDLSVYWYQQSLDQGLQFLIQYYNGEERAKGNILERFSAQQFPDLHSELNLSSLELGDSALYFCASSTLGTVRHGYTFGSGTRLTVV.

V and J are TRBV12-5 and TRBJ1-1; no reliable D call. The CDR3 length is 15 residues. Germline V CDR1 and CDR2: LGHNT, FRNRAP. The V gene lost 0 bases and the J gene lost 6 bases, with 14 bases spanning the gap. Here the CDR3 reads CASGLVIERVSEAFF. The CDR3 DNA reads as TGTGCTAGTGGTTTGGTAATTGAGCGGGTGTCTGAAGCTTTCTTT.

This clone appeared a few times. This chain connects TRBV7-9 to TRBJ2-7; 7 bases align to TRBD1. V was clipped by 8 bases and J by 0 bases; unmatched bases: 4. The CDR3 is 13 amino acids. Germline CDR1 is SEHNR and CDR2 is FQNEAQ (reference sequence). CDR3 in amino acids: CASSGGFSYEQYF. The DNA of the CDR3 is TGTGCCAGCTCAGGGGGTTTCTCCTACGAGCAGTACTTC.

V and J are TRBV29-1 and TRBJ2-7; 9 bases agree with TRBD1. Losses at the gene ends were 4 bases for V and 7 bases for J; bases not matched to a gene: 5. Per germline, CDR1 SQVTM and CDR2 ANQGSEA. The CDR3 is 12 amino acids. The CDR3 reads CSVGTGEGEQYF. The DNA of the CDR3 is TGCAGCGTTGGGACAGGGGAGGGGGAGCAGTACTTC.

This clone was seen a handful of times. The chain employs TRBV6-5 and TRBJ2-7, with D uncertain. The CDR3 is 13 residues long. Trimming removed 5 bases from V and 2 bases from J, with 10 bases in between. CDR1 is MNHEY and CDR2 is SVGAGI in the germline V gene. CDR3 loop: CASSIQAAYEQYF. Written as DNA, the CDR3 is TGTGCCAGCAGTATCCAGGCTGCCTACGAGCAGTACTTC.

V is TRBV7-9 and J is TRBJ2-7, with 12 bases aligning to TRBD2. The CDR3 contains 18 residues. Losses at the gene ends were 4 bases for V and 3 bases for J; bases not matched to a gene: 13. Germline V gives CDR1 SEHNR, CDR2 FQNEAQ (reference sequence). The DNA of the CDR3 is TGTGCCAGCAGCTGCCCACTAGCGGGAGGTCCCAGGTGCTACGAGCAGTACTTC. Translating gives CASSCPLAGGPRCYEQYF.

V is TRBV2 and J is TRBJ1-2; D not certain. This CDR3 region has 15 residues. Trimming shortened V by 7 bases and J by 1 base, and 16 bases separated the two germline ends. Germline V gives CDR1 SNHLY, CDR2 FYNNEI. The CDR3 region is CASTTNTRINYGYTF. As DNA, the CDR3 is TGTGCCAGCACAACTAATACACGGATTAACTATGGCTACACCTTC.

The CDR3 is CASSTSGRAYEQYF. CDR3 DNA: TGTGCCAGCAGTACTAGCGGGAGGGCCTACGAGCAGTACTTC. The chain has TRBV7-6 and TRBJ2-7; 13 bases fit TRBD2. Germline values: CDR1 SGHVS, CDR2 FNYEAQ. The J segment lost 2 bases and the V segment lost 6 bases, leaving 1 base of the junction unmatched. CDR3 size: 14 residues.

J is TRBJ2-5 and V is TRBV7-6; TRBD2 aligns across 10 bases. The DNA end favors TRBJ2-7, so the J call may be wrong. Germline V lookup: CDR1 SGHVS, CDR2 FNYEAQ. The CDR3 runs 15 residues. In DNA, the CDR3 is TGTGCCAGCAGCATTAGCGGGGGGATCGTCTACGAGCAGTACTTC. Translating it yields CASSISGGIVYEQYF.

A single count supports this clone. CDR3 bases: TGTGCCAGCAACCCGGGAACTGGAGTTGAAAAACTGTTTTTT. Its protein product is CASNPGTGVEKLFF. This chain links TRBV9 with TRBJ1-4; D ambiguous. The CDR3 length is 14 residues. The germline gives CDR1 SGDLS, CDR2 YYNGEE. V was shortened by 6 bases and J by 7 bases, with 16 bases between the two germline ends.

The chain is built from TRBV30 and TRBJ1-2, with 8 bases lining up with TRBD1. CDR1 is GTSNPN and CDR2 is SVGIG in the germline V gene (reference sequence). Losses at the gene ends were 2 bases for V and 10 bases for J; bases not matched to a gene: 6. The CDR3 loop spans 12 amino acids. CDR3 loop: CAWSSDRGDYTF. CDR3 coding DNA: TGTGCCTGGAGTTCTGACAGGGGAGACTACACCTTC.

This clone occurred once. The CDR3 sequence is CASSQDSSGLEGQYF. CDR3 sequence (DNA): TGCGCCAGCAGCCAAGATTCTAGCGGTCTGGAGGGGCAGTACTTC. The rearrangement uses TRBV4-1 and TRBJ2-7; 7 bases are a match to TRBD2. V shed 0 bases, J shed 9 bases, and the junction held 11 bases outside the gene matches. The CDR3 covers 15 residues. The germline V gene encodes CDR1 MGHRA and CDR2 YSYEKL.